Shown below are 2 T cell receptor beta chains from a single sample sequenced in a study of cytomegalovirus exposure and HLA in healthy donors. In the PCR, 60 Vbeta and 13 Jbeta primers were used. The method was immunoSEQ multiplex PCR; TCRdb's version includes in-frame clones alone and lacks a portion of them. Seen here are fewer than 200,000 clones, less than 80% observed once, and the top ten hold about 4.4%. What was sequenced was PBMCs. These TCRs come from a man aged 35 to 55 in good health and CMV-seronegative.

CDR3 bases: TGTGCCAGCAGCCTAGGGGGGGTAGCTTTCTTT. Residues: CASSLGGVAFF. V gene TRBV7-2 combines with J gene TRBJ1-1; D is possibly TRBD1 (6 bases). Germline V gene sequence: CDR1 SGHTA, CDR2 FQGNSA. The CDR3 loop spans 11 amino acids. Trimming cost V 5 bases and J 10 bases, with 11 bases left between them.

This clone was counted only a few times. CDR3 DNA: TGTGCCAGCTCACCACCGATCTCAGGCCCCCTTTGGGAGCAGTACTTC. This sequence encodes CASSPPISGPLWEQYF. The chain links TRBV18 to TRBJ2-7; D gene ambiguous. The CDR3 is made up of 16 amino acids. CDR1 and CDR2 (germline): KGHSH, LQKENI. V was trimmed by 0 bases and J by 7 bases, leaving 19 bases between them.